This T cell receptor beta chain originates from a study of spatial heterogeneity in lung cancer. Study as a whole: Each time, sequencing found more beta-chain sequences than alpha-chain sequences.

The time point here: sample taken at primary tumor resection. The donors were about 67 patients with non-small cell lung cancer that was early-stage and untreated. Without sorting, whole RNA was sequenced from tumor, nontumor lung or frozen PBMC. By share of the sample, this clonotype is medium-sized. Its antigen remains unidentified. Overall study results and limits: Counts that tracked tumor mutation counts were those of expanded intratumoral alpha and beta TCRs.

This CDR3 is 15 amino acids long. The germline V and J ends were trimmed by 2 bases and 6 bases, with 15 bases remaining between them. Germline CDR1 reads SGHKS; CDR2 reads YYEKEE (reference sequence). Carried by each TCR cDNA molecule was a unique molecular identifier. TCRdb itself ran the 5' RACE reads through MiXCR, one entry per CDR3 protein. The sample lists 4,000 or so distinct CDR3 sequences, more than 8% occurring once. The sequence derives from a male donor with early-stage non-small cell lung cancer. Specimen: lung tumor tissue, collected at surgery. The chain is built from TRBV5-5 and TRBJ2-1; maybe TRBD1 (5 bases). As DNA, the CDR3 is TGTGCCAGCAGCTTACGACAGCCAATAGGCAATGAGCAGTTCTTC. It yields the protein CASSLRQPIGNEQFF.